This entry features one TCR beta chain sequence. There are a few counts of this clonotype. The antigen it recognizes is unknown. Within one base of it there is no much larger clone, and no base qualities were kept. Lymph node samples came from the axillary draining lymph nodes of breast cancer patients. There are 11 amino acids in the CDR3, from cysteine to phenylalanine inclusive. The read is trimmed to its CDR3 DNA, 33 bases read in frame from base 1. CDR1 SNHLY and CDR2 FYNNEI are derived from the germline V gene. Trimming takes 6 bases from V and 2 bases from J, and the germline ends sit 3 bases apart. Sequencing was carried out with an Illumina HiSeq 2000. TCR beta chain libraries were generated through multiplex PCR amplification. The amplified TCR beta chain products were analyzed by high-throughput sequencing. The public sequencing data were trimmed at Q25 with fastp and processed into clonotypes with MiXCR by TCRdb, which kept only in-frame beta chains. Each CDR3 protein appears once, grouped with its most common genes and DNA. The table for this sample lists approximately 190,000 distinct CDR3 sequences; approximately 33% of them were counted only once. The top ten clonotypes cover roughly 4.3% of the sample.

The sample is drawn from a study of breast tumors, draining lymph nodes, adjacent tissues (dated by TCRdb to the mid-2010s). Looking at the study overall: Breast cancer patients provided tumor, adjacent nontumor tissue and axillary lymph nodes, and the study compared the TCR beta repertoires across these three sources. In human breast cancer, the study set out to evaluate how tumor, surrounding tissue and draining lymph node repertoires relate to one another and whether T cells may move between these sites.

What the study reported, not specific to this receptor: T-cell repertoire diversity in tumors was found to be lower than in lymph nodes but higher than in nontumor tissue, and preferential V and J gene usage was observed. The conclusion that tumor T cells originate in lymph nodes was presented as consistent with a hypothesis rather than as directly demonstrated. A scenario in which most tumor T cells derive from the lymph node and then expand within tumor tissue was judged to be consistent with the data. Tumor and nontumor tissue repertoires were found to be significantly more similar in luminal-like than in basal-like breast cancer.

Sequencing used axillary lymph node tissue. This clonotype was sampled from a female donor with breast cancer. Some clones in this sample may be carry-over from other donors' samples. In this chain, TRBV2 is recombined with TRBJ2-3, with the identity of the D gene unclear. The DNA is as follows: TGTGCCAGCAGGAACACAGATACGCAGTATTTT. Protein translation: CASRNTDTQYF.